This is a list of T cell receptor beta chains from one sample in a study of T-cell memory formation after mild COVID-19. Via MiXCR, TCRdb re-called the 5' RACE reads, giving one row per CDR3 protein. The sample holds fewer than 650,000 distinct CDR3 sequences, around 16% seen once. Input material: PBMCs or a T cell subset sorted from them (not recorded which). These receptors all stem from an adult woman who had mild COVID-19 (a few samples of this study predate the infection). Cell type and time point are not known. Each CDR3 is given with its conserved first and last residue. The D gene is left open where the match is weak. Clone size is shown for a subset of rows, as once, few, many or a class of expanded clone.

J gene,clone size,V gene,D gene,CDR3 protein,CDR3 DNA
TRBJ2-2,few,TRBV6-2/TRBV6-3,NA,CASSYRVANTGELFF,TGTGCCAGCAGTTACAGGGTAGCGAACACCGGGGAGCTGTTTTTT
TRBJ1-2,few,TRBV12-3/TRBV12-4,TRBD1,CASSLQDRGPIYGYTF,TGTGCCAGCAGTTTGCAGGACAGGGGGCCCATCTATGGCTACACCTTC
TRBJ2-5,few,TRBV29-1,NA,CSVGPQRETQYF,TGCAGCGTTGGTCCCCAGAGGGAGACCCAGTACTTC
TRBJ1-2,few,TRBV6-6,TRBD1,CASRPGQGAYGYTF,TGTGCCAGCAGACCAGGACAGGGGGCCTATGGCTACACCTTC
TRBJ2-3,few,TRBV5-1,NA,CASSLGPYRERATDTQYF,TGCGCCAGCAGCTTGGGACCCTACAGGGAGAGGGCCACAGATACGCAGTATTTT
TRBJ2-1,NA,TRBV24-1,NA,CATSDPPDHEQFF,TGTGCCACCAGTGATCCTCCGGACCATGAGCAGTTCTTC
TRBJ2-1,NA,TRBV7-6,NA,CASSQRPVNEQFF,TGTGCCAGCAGCCAGCGGCCCGTGAATGAGCAGTTCTTC
TRBJ1-2,many,TRBV5-5,TRBD1,CASSIIPGQDYGYTF,TGTGCCAGCAGCATCATACCGGGACAGGACTATGGCTACACCTTC
TRBJ2-1,few,TRBV5-1,NA,CASSLAQGGYNEQFF,TGCGCCAGCAGCTTGGCACAGGGTGGATACAATGAGCAGTTCTTC
TRBJ1-2,NA,TRBV27,NA,CASSFLGPNYGYTF,TGTGCCAGCAGTTTTTTAGGTCCTAACTATGGCTACACCTTC
TRBJ1-2,few,TRBV10-3,TRBD1,CAISESTGDGSYGYTF,TGTGCCATCAGTGAGTCGACAGGGGACGGCTCCTATGGCTACACCTTC
TRBJ2-3,few,TRBV5-1,NA,CASSLANPDTQYF,TGCGCCAGCAGCTTGGCTAACCCAGATACGCAGTATTTT
TRBJ2-1,NA,TRBV12-3/TRBV12-4,TRBD1,CASTPGTGTDYNEQFF,TGTGCCAGCACCCCCGGAACCGGGACAGATTACAATGAGCAGTTCTTC
TRBJ1-6,NA,TRBV7-3,NA,CASSQAGPGNNSPLHF,TGTGCCAGCAGCCAGGCTGGCCCAGGGAATAATTCACCCCTCCACTTT
TRBJ2-1,NA,TRBV21-1,NA,CASRIRVSGAYNEQFF,TGTGCCAGCAGAATCAGGGTGTCAGGGGCCTACAATGAGCAGTTCTTC
TRBJ2-7,few,TRBV27,NA,CASSPIGTNPYEQYF,TGTGCCAGCAGTCCGATCGGGACGAACCCCTACGAGCAGTACTTC
TRBJ2-1,NA,TRBV20-1,TRBD2,CSAPTSGDHNEQFF,TGCAGTGCTCCGACTAGCGGGGACCACAATGAGCAGTTCTTC
TRBJ1-2,few,TRBV29-1,NA,CSVAGTPPNYGYTF,TGCAGCGTTGCCGGGACCCCCCCTAACTATGGCTACACCTTC
TRBJ1-1,few,TRBV6-2/TRBV6-3,NA,CASRIDSMNTEAFF,TGTGCCAGCAGGATAGACAGCATGAACACTGAAGCTTTCTTT
TRBJ2-1,NA,TRBV3-1,TRBD1,CASSHGQGAGEQFF,TGTGCCAGCAGCCACGGACAGGGGGCGGGGGAGCAGTTCTTC
TRBJ2-3,NA,TRBV12-3/TRBV12-4,NA,CASSPPQLSTDTQYF,TGTGCCAGCAGTCCCCCCCAACTATCCACAGATACGCAGTATTTT
TRBJ2-5,few,TRBV24-1,NA,CATSDLRGKETQYF,TGTGCCACCAGTGATTTAAGAGGGAAAGAGACCCAGTACTTC
TRBJ1-2,few,TRBV5-1,NA,CASSSDQNTGYTF,TGCGCCAGCAGCTCGGACCAGAATACTGGCTACACCTTC
TRBJ2-2,many,TRBV6-1,NA,CASSEAIGAGELFF,TGTGCCAGCAGTGAAGCGATAGGGGCCGGGGAGCTGTTTTTT
TRBJ2-2,NA,TRBV24-1,NA,CATSDLRAPTGELFF,TGTGCCACCAGTGATTTAAGGGCGCCCACCGGGGAGCTGTTTTTT
TRBJ2-7,few,TRBV27,NA,CASSLTTHYEQYF,TGTGCCAGCAGTCTAACGACCCACTACGAGCAGTACTTC
TRBJ2-3,many,TRBV5-1,TRBD1,CASSLTGVDTQYF,TGCGCCAGCAGCTTAACAGGGGTAGATACGCAGTATTTT
TRBJ2-3,few,TRBV9,NA,CASSTRDPLITDTQYF,TGTGCCAGCAGCACCCGCGACCCTTTAATCACAGATACGCAGTATTTT
TRBJ2-7,few,TRBV6-5,TRBD2,CASSYSVTSGWAEQYF,TGTGCCAGCAGTTACTCCGTGACTAGCGGGTGGGCCGAGCAGTACTTC
TRBJ2-1,many,TRBV7-2,TRBD2,CASSLGLAAYNEQFF,TGTGCCAGCAGCTTAGGGCTAGCGGCCTACAATGAGCAGTTCTTC
TRBJ2-3,NA,TRBV20-1,TRBD1,CSAPDRGPTDTQYF,TGCAGTGCGCCTGACAGGGGGCCCACAGATACGCAGTATTTT
TRBJ2-3,NA,TRBV7-9,TRBD2,CASSSPAGGTDTQYF,TGTGCCAGCAGCTCCCCCGCGGGGGGTACAGATACGCAGTATTTT
TRBJ2-7,NA,TRBV9,TRBD2,CASSVPLAGASYEQYF,TGTGCCAGCAGCGTACCACTAGCGGGGGCCTCCTACGAGCAGTACTTC
TRBJ2-5,few,TRBV24-1,NA,CATQEGYQETQYF,TGTGCCACTCAGGAAGGATACCAAGAGACCCAGTACTTC
TRBJ1-2,NA,TRBV6-2/TRBV6-3,TRBD1,CASIDGGTGAYGYTF,TGTGCCAGCATCGACGGAGGGACAGGCGCCTATGGCTACACCTTC
TRBJ1-2,NA,TRBV5-6,TRBD1,CASSPTGGYGYGYTF,TGTGCCAGCAGTCCTACAGGGGGGTACGGCTATGGCTACACCTTC
TRBJ1-2,NA,TRBV20-1,TRBD1,CSAGQGAYGYTF,TGCAGCGCAGGACAGGGGGCCTATGGCTACACCTTC
TRBJ2-3,few,TRBV5-1,TRBD2,CASSSLGLAGDTTDTQYF,TGCGCCAGCAGCTCCCTGGGACTAGCGGGGGATACCACAGATACGCAGTATTTT
TRBJ2-5,few,TRBV19,NA,CASSMGVGQGGETQYF,TGTGCCAGTAGTATGGGTGTGGGGCAGGGCGGAGAGACCCAGTACTTC
TRBJ1-2,NA,TRBV5-1,NA,CASSQSDSTRSMF,TGCGCCAGCAGCCAATCGGACAGTACGAGATCCATGTTC
TRBJ1-5,few,TRBV9,NA,CASSMTVNQPQHF,TGTGCCAGCAGCATGACGGTAAATCAGCCCCAGCATTTT
TRBJ2-2,NA,TRBV6-5,TRBD1,CASSLRQGAGELFF,TGTGCCAGCAGCCTGAGACAGGGCGCCGGGGAGCTGTTTTTT
TRBJ1-2,NA,TRBV6-1,NA,CASSEVPPGLFGYTF,TGTGCCAGCAGTGAAGTACCCCCCGGACTTTTTGGCTACACCTTC
TRBJ1-1,few,TRBV29-1,NA,CSVVGVEAFF,TGCAGCGTTGTAGGGGTTGAAGCTTTCTTT
TRBJ1-1,few,TRBV9,NA,CASSPPSDTEAFF,TGTGCCAGCAGCCCCCCGAGTGATACTGAAGCTTTCTTT
TRBJ2-1,NA,TRBV20-1,TRBD2,CSGLGLAGGPGEQFF,TGCAGTGGTCTAGGGCTAGCGGGGGGGCCCGGTGAGCAGTTCTTC